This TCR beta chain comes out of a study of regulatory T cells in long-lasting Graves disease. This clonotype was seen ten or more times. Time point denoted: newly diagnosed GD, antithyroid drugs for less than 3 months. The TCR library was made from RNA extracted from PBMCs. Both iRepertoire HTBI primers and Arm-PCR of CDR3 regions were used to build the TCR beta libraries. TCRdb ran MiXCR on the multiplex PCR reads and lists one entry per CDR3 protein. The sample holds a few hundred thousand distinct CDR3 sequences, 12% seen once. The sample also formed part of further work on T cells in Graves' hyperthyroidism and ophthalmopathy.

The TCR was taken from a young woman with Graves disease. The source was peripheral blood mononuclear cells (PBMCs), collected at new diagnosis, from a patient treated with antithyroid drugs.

This chain's CDR3 is CASSPKARGTEAFF. CDR3 nucleotides: TGTGCCAGCAGCCCGAAGGCCAGGGGAACTGAAGCTTTCTTT. This chain joins TRBV16 and TRBJ1-1, with a weak D call TRBD1 (6 bases). This CDR3 is 14 amino acids long. V was cut by 4 bases and J by 5 bases, with 14 bases left in between. From germline, CDR1 is KGHSY and CDR2 FQNENV.